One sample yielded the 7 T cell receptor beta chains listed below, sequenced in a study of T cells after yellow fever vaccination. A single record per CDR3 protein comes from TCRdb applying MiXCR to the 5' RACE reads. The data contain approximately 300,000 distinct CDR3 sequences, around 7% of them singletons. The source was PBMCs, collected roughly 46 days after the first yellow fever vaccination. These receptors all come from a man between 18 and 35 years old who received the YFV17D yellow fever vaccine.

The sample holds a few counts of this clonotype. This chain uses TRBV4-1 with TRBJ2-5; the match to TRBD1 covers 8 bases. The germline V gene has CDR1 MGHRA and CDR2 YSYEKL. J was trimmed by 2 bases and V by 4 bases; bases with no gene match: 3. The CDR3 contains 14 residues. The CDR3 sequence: CASSLHRGQETQYF. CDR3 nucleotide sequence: TGCGCCAGCAGCCTTCACAGGGGGCAAGAGACCCAGTACTTC.

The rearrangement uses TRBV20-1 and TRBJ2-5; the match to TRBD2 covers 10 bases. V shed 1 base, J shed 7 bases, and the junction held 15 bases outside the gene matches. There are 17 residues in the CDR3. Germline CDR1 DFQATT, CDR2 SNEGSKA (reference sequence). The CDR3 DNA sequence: TGCAGTGCTAGAGGCCTTAGCGGGGGGCCCGCGGGTGGGACCCAGTACTTC. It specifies CSARGLSGGPAGGTQYF.

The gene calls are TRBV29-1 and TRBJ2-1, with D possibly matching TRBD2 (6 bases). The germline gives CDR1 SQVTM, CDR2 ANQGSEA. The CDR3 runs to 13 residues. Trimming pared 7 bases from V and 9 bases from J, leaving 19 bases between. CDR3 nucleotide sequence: TGCAGCGAACTCCGGGAGCCGGGCGGTGAGCAGTTCTTC. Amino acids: CSELREPGGEQFF.

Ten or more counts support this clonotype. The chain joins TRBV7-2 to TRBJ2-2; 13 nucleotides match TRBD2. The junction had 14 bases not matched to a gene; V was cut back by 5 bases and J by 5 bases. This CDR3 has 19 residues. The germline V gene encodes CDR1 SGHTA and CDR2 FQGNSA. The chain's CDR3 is CASSPLTGLAGLITGELFF. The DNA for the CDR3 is TGTGCCAGCAGCCCTTTAACGGGACTAGCGGGGCTGATAACCGGGGAGCTGTTTTTT.

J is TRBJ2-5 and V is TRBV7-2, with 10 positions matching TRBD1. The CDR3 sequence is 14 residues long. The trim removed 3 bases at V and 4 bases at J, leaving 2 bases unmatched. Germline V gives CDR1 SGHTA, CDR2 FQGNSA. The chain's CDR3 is CASSLTGGRETQYF. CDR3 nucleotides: TGTGCCAGCAGCTTGACAGGGGGCCGAGAGACCCAGTACTTC.

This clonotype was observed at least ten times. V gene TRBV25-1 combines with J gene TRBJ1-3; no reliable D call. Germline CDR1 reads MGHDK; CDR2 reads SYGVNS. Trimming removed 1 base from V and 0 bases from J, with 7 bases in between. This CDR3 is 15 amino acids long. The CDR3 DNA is TGTGCCAGCAGTGAATCCGGAGACTCTGGAAACACCATATATTTT. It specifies CASSESGDSGNTIYF.

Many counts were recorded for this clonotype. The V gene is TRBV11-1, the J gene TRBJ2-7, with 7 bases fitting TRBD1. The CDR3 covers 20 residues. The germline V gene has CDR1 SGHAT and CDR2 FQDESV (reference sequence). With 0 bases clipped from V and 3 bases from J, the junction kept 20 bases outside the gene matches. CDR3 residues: CASSLAGSKVNRGNIYEQYF. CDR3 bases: TGTGCCAGCAGCTTAGCGGGTTCGAAAGTTAACAGGGGCAATATCTACGAGCAGTACTTC.